This T cell receptor (beta chain) stems from a study of blood T cell repertoires in COVID-19. Study context: The United States, Italy and Spain were the sources of the acute and convalescent COVID-19 samples. T cells, B-cell-depleted T cells, or PBMCs provided the cDNA or gDNA that served as material.

Authors' data handling: Using reference gene primer amplification, nucleated cell counts were estimated. Clones were sequenced by immunoSEQ multiplex PCR, and TCRdb holds only the in-frame ones, with some missing. For V, J and clone size, that table is used; D and trimming come from the DNA. The table shows 150,000 to 200,000 clones, with around nine tenths occurring only once. Trimming took off 4 bases at V and 3 bases at J, with 15 bases between the two ends. Germline V CDR1 and CDR2: SQVTM, ANQGSEA. This CDR3 has 14 residues. The TCR sequence derives from a human donor in a cohort sampled during active COVID-19. The gene calls are TRBV29-1 and TRBJ1-1; perhaps TRBD1 as D (6 bases). Sequencing was done on a sample of peripheral blood. In DNA, the CDR3 is TGCAGCGTTGTTCGGGGGGGCCTGGACACTGAAGCTTTCTTT. Translated: CSVVRGGLDTEAFF. The complete variable domain, with remaining parts taken from reference TRBV29-1 and TRBJ1-1, reads SAVISQKPSRDICQRGTSLTIQCQVDSQVTMMFWYRQQPGQSLTLIATANQGSEATYESGFVIDKFPISRPNLTFSTLTVSNMSPEDSSIYLCSVVRGGLDTEAFFGQGTRLTVV.